Below are 8 T cell receptor beta chains sequenced from a single sample in a study of control samples from healthy donors and cancer patients. Using immunoSEQ multiplex PCR, the repertoire was profiled, and TCRdb retains in-frame clones only, with some absent. The table has some 100,000 clones, 90% seen once; the top ten hold 4.4%. The sequencing input was blood. The source of these receptors is a human donor in good health. The donor label of this sample is uncertain.

This chain connects TRBV4-1 to TRBJ2-2; a possible D gene is TRBD2 (5 bases). Germline values: CDR1 MGHRA, CDR2 YSYEKL. The CDR3 sequence is 15 residues long. Trimming left V 4 bases short and J 5 bases short, with 14 bases between. The CDR3 protein is CASSPRVGETGELFF. As DNA, the CDR3 is TGCGCCAGCAGCCCCCGGGTCGGGGAGACCGGGGAGCTGTTTTTT.

The gene calls are TRBV10-2 and TRBJ2-1; 7 nucleotides align to TRBD1. Germline-derived CDR1 and CDR2 are WSHSY and SAAADI. V was clipped by 9 bases and J by 6 bases; unmatched bases: 5. The CDR3 has 12 residues. The CDR3, as DNA: TGCGCCAGTTTACAGGGGTCCAATGAGCAGTTCTTC. Protein: CASLQGSNEQFF.

The rearrangement uses TRBV5-1 and TRBJ2-1; maybe TRBD1 (5 bases). Germline-derived CDR1 and CDR2 are SGHRS and YFSETQ. The CDR3 runs to 15 residues. Trimming stripped 4 bases from V and 6 bases from J, with 17 bases between. CDR3 loop: CASSPRAGSGNEQFF. The CDR3 nucleotides read TGCGCCAGCAGCCCCCGTGCAGGGTCTGGCAATGAGCAGTTCTTC.

The gene calls are TRBV7-3 and TRBJ2-5, with 7 bases that match TRBD2. This CDR3 comprises 15 residues. Germline CDR1 SGHTA, CDR2 FQGTGA. V lost 3 bases, J lost 0 bases, and 4 bases stayed unmatched. CDR3 in DNA: TGTGCCAGCAGCTTTAACGGGGGGAACCAAGAGACCCAGTACTTC. Protein: CASSFNGGNQETQYF. Full variable domain (outside the CDR3, taken from reference TRBV7-3 and TRBJ2-5): GAGVSQTPSNKVTEKGKYVELRCDPISGHTALYWYRQSLGQGPEFLIYFQGTGAADDSGLPNDRFFAVRPEGSVSTLKIQRTERGDSAVYLCASSFNGGNQETQYFGPGTRLLVL.

The rearrangement uses TRBV6-2 or TRBV6-3 and TRBJ1-6; 8 positions agree with TRBD1. Germline CDR1 is MNHEY and CDR2 is SVGEGT. V lost 5 bases and J lost 11; bases outside the gene matches: 11. The CDR3 is 15 amino acids. CDR3 nucleotides: TGTGCCAGCAGTCAAAGACAGGGGCTCAGGGCACCCCTCCACTTT. Translated, it gives CASSQRQGLRAPLHF.

This clone was found once. CDR3 nucleotide sequence: TGTGCCAGCAGCCAAGATAGGACAGGGGGTTTGAACACTGAAGCTTTCTTT. This translates into CASSQDRTGGLNTEAFF. The rearrangement uses TRBV3-1 (or the pseudogene TRBV3-2) and TRBJ1-1; 10 positions agree with TRBD1. In germline, CDR1 is LGHDT, CDR2 YNNKEL (reference sequence). V lost 0 bases and J lost 0; bases outside the gene matches: 4. The CDR3 length is 17 residues.

V is TRBV5-1 and J is TRBJ2-2; D may match TRBD1 or TRBD2 (5 bases each). The germline gives CDR1 SGHRS, CDR2 YFSETQ. CDR3 length: 15 amino acids. Trimming shortened V by 1 base and J by 4 bases, and 11 bases separated the two germline ends. The CDR3 DNA sequence: TGCGCCAGCAGCTTGACGGGGCTGGTCACCGGGGAGCTGTTTTTT. Translated, it gives CASSLTGLVTGELFF.

This chain connects TRBV9 to TRBJ1-2, with TRBD1 as a possible D gene (5 bases). This CDR3 has 16 residues. Germline V CDR1 and CDR2: SGDLS, YYNGEE. The germline V and J ends were trimmed by 3 bases and 4 bases, with 19 bases remaining between them. The CDR3 nucleotides read TGTGCCAGCAGCGAGAGGCCGGGGGGGACGGTCTATGGCTACACCTTC. Translated, it gives CASSERPGGTVYGYTF.